The rows below give T cell receptor beta chains drawn from one sample of a study of response to subunit inactivated influenza vaccine. Via MiXCR, TCRdb re-called the RT-PCR reads, giving one row per CDR3 protein. This sample has under 850,000 distinct CDR3 sequences, with under 20% found just once. The sequencing used PBMCs from blood, collected 5 to 6 days after vaccination. These receptors were taken from a man over 45 who received an inactivated influenza vaccine. The CDR3 runs from the conserved cysteine through the conserved F or W. D genes are given only for firm matches. Some rows have no size entry. The others give once, few or many, or a class for an expanded clone.

TRBJ2-7 TRBV7-6 - - CASSFGENYEQYF TGTGCCAGCAGCTTTGGTGAGAACTACGAGCAGTACTTC
TRBJ2-1 TRBV7-2 TRBD1 - CASSTRQGGEQFF TGTGCCAGCAGCACCAGACAGGGCGGTGAGCAGTTCTTC
TRBJ1-3 TRBV20-1 - - CSAIRGIGNTIYF TGCAGTGCTATTCGGGGGATTGGAAACACCATATATTTT
TRBJ2-7 TRBV5-6 - - CASSLLGVEQYF TGTGCCAGCAGCTTGCTGGGGGTCGAGCAGTACTTC
TRBJ2-6 TRBV29-1 - - CSCTESGANVLTF TGCAGCTGTACAGAGTCTGGGGCCAACGTCCTGACTTTC
TRBJ2-5 TRBV5-1 TRBD1 - CASSRNGRTGQETQYF TGCGCCAGCAGCCGAAACGGAAGGACAGGGCAAGAGACCCAGTACTTC
TRBJ2-7 TRBV27 - - CASSPWDPSYEQYF TGTGCCAGCAGTCCCTGGGATCCCTCCTACGAGCAGTACTTC
TRBJ2-1 TRBV24-1 - few CATGRGGTINGDEQFF TGTGCCACAGGACGGGGCGGGACGATCAACGGCGATGAGCAGTTCTTC
TRBJ2-7 TRBV4-3 - few CASSQGWGSGFYEQYF TGCGCCAGCAGCCAAGGTTGGGGGTCTGGATTCTACGAGCAGTACTTC
TRBJ2-7 TRBV5-1 TRBD2 few CASSLNIAGANEQYF TGCGCCAGCAGCTTAAATATAGCGGGAGCTAACGAGCAGTACTTC
TRBJ2-5 TRBV5-6 TRBD2 - CASSLVPSGRIETQYF TGTGCCAGCAGCTTGGTACCTAGCGGGAGGATAGAGACCCAGTACTTC
TRBJ1-6 TRBV20-1 TRBD1 - CSALGQGSYNSPLHF TGCAGTGCTCTCGGACAGGGGTCCTATAATTCACCCCTCCACTTT
TRBJ1-5 TRBV28 TRBD1 - CASRPPTGASNQPQHF TGTGCCAGCAGACCCCCGACAGGGGCCAGCAATCAGCCCCAGCATTTT
TRBJ1-1 TRBV12-3/TRBV12-4 TRBD1 - CASSSQGGVGTEAFF TGTGCCAGCAGTTCTCAAGGGGGCGTAGGGACTGAAGCTTTCTTT
TRBJ2-7 TRBV7-2 TRBD1 few CASSYRGDYEQYF TGTGCCAGCAGCTACAGGGGGGACTACGAGCAGTACTTC
TRBJ2-7 TRBV6-1 TRBD2 once CASREPSGAPYEQYF TGTGCCAGCAGAGAACCTAGCGGAGCCCCCTACGAGCAGTACTTC
TRBJ1-2 TRBV12-3/TRBV12-4 - few CASTRGYRSYGYTF TGTGCCAGCACCCGAGGGTACAGGAGCTATGGCTACACCTTC
TRBJ2-3 TRBV6-1 TRBD1 few CASSKNRGNTDTQYF TGTGCCAGCAGTAAAAACAGGGGAAACACAGATACGCAGTATTTT
TRBJ2-7 TRBV29-1 TRBD1 many CSGTGPSYEQYF TGCAGCGGGACAGGGCCCTCCTACGAGCAGTACTTC
TRBJ2-1 TRBV6-2/TRBV6-3 - few CASSYLNGGWSYNEQFF TGTGCCAGCAGTTACCTGAACGGGGGTTGGTCCTACAATGAGCAGTTCTTC
TRBJ2-2 TRBV3-1 TRBD2 - CACGLAENTGELFF TGTGCCTGCGGACTAGCGGAGAACACCGGGGAGCTGTTTTTT
TRBJ1-4 TRBV20-1 TRBD1 few CSARGQGKGEKLFF TGCAGTGCTAGAGGACAGGGGAAGGGTGAAAAACTGTTTTTT
TRBJ1-3 TRBV6-1 - - CASSNREGTYGSGNTIYF TGTGCCAGCAGTAACCGCGAGGGGACTTACGGCTCTGGAAACACCATATATTTT
TRBJ2-7 TRBV6-5 TRBD1 - CARSYGDRGRDEQYF TGTGCCAGAAGTTACGGTGACAGGGGTAGGGACGAGCAGTACTTC
TRBJ2-7 TRBV4-2 - - CASSQDVRGGYEQYF TGTGCCAGCAGCCAAGACGTCAGGGGAGGATACGAGCAGTACTTC
TRBJ2-3 TRBV20-1 TRBD2 many CSATFAGGQTDTQYF TGCAGTGCTACTTTCGCGGGAGGGCAAACAGATACGCAGTATTTT
TRBJ1-6 TRBV27 - - CASSLSWGPINSPLHF TGTGCCAGCAGTTTATCATGGGGGCCAATCAATTCACCCCTCCACTTT
TRBJ1-1 TRBV28 - - CASTSPGLATEAFF TGTGCCAGCACGTCGCCAGGGTTGGCCACTGAAGCTTTCTTT
TRBJ2-7 TRBV5-1 - - CASTTLGYNEQYF TGCGCCAGCACCACTCTAGGGTACAACGAGCAGTACTTC
TRBJ1-2 TRBV20-1 - - CSARTGLSNYGYTF TGCAGTGCTAGAACGGGGCTTTCTAACTATGGCTACACCTTC
TRBJ2-7 TRBV29-1 - - CSVPGVLDEQYF TGCAGCGTCCCTGGAGTGCTCGACGAGCAGTACTTC
TRBJ2-1 TRBV12-3/TRBV12-4 TRBD1 - CASRLSGTGIYEQFF TGTGCCAGCAGACTGTCCGGGACAGGGATATATGAGCAGTTCTTC
TRBJ2-7 TRBV20-1 TRBD2 - CSARGPVAGGRQYSYEQYF TGCAGTGCTAGAGGGCCCGTAGCGGGAGGCCGCCAATATAGTTACGAGCAGTACTTC
TRBJ2-7 TRBV6-5 TRBD1 few CASSYSTGVRFEQYF TGTGCCAGCAGTTACTCGACAGGGGTCCGCTTTGAGCAGTACTTC
TRBJ2-5 TRBV15 - - CATSREPSLATETQYF TGTGCCACCAGCAGAGAACCGTCCCTCGCAACGGAGACCCAGTACTTC
TRBJ2-2 TRBV20-1 - many CSARGSLETGELFF TGCAGTGCTAGAGGGAGCCTAGAAACCGGGGAGCTGTTTTTT
TRBJ2-1 TRBV5-1 TRBD1 few CASSLGDRALDYNYNEQFF TGCGCCAGCAGCTTGGGGGACAGGGCCCTAGACTACAACTACAATGAGCAGTTCTTC
TRBJ1-1 TRBV10-3 - few CAISEGGTRTEAFF TGTGCCATCAGTGAGGGTGGGACTCGCACTGAAGCTTTCTTT
TRBJ2-2 TRBV21-1 - few CASSKAGQNTGELFF TGTGCCAGCAGCAAAGCAGGGCAAAACACCGGGGAGCTGTTTTTT
TRBJ2-7 TRBV29-1 TRBD1 many CSVDGQGSYEQYF TGCAGCGTTGATGGACAGGGTTCCTACGAGCAGTACTTC
TRBJ2-2 TRBV2 TRBD2 - CASSEEAGGASGELFF TGTGCCAGCAGTGAAGAAGCGGGAGGGGCCTCCGGGGAGCTGTTTTTT
TRBJ2-5 TRBV4-3 - - CGSSQGIGFQETQYF TGCGGCAGCAGCCAAGGAATCGGATTCCAAGAGACCCAGTACTTC
TRBJ2-6 TRBV20-1 - few CSARGVIGANVLTF TGCAGTGCTAGGGGTGTAATTGGGGCCAACGTCCTGACTTTC
TRBJ1-1 TRBV28 - - CATQRVNTEAFF TGTGCCACCCAGAGGGTTAACACTGAAGCTTTCTTT
TRBJ2-4 TRBV7-2 TRBD2 - CASSASGSQTKNIQYF TGTGCCAGCAGCGCAAGCGGGAGCCAAACCAAAAACATTCAGTACTTC
TRBJ1-2 TRBV30 - - CAWRGPTVLYYGYTF TGTGCCTGGAGAGGTCCCACTGTTCTTTACTATGGCTACACCTTC
TRBJ2-3 TRBV21-1 - - CASSIRGGASTDTQYF TGTGCCAGCAGCATCCGCGGGGGGGCCAGCACAGATACGCAGTATTTT
TRBJ2-3 TRBV20-1 TRBD2 many CSARDMKRGGLTDTQYF TGCAGTGCTAGAGATATGAAGCGGGGGGGCCTGACGGATACGCAGTATTTT
TRBJ2-5 TRBV7-9 - - CASSPEAETQYF TGTGCCAGCAGCCCCGAAGCAGAGACCCAGTACTTC
TRBJ1-4 TRBV10-3 - few CAISESGGTNEKLFF TGTGCCATCAGTGAGTCTGGGGGGACTAATGAAAAACTGTTTTTT
TRBJ1-2 TRBV12-3/TRBV12-4 - few CASKLGSYGYTF TGTGCCAGCAAGTTGGGTAGCTATGGCTACACCTTC
TRBJ2-7 TRBV7-6 TRBD1 few CASSLFLGDREGEQYF TGTGCCAGCAGCTTATTTCTAGGGGACAGGGAGGGCGAGCAGTACTTC
TRBJ2-7 TRBV20-1 - few CSASNDYEQYF TGCAGTGCTAGTAATGATTACGAGCAGTACTTC
TRBJ2-1 TRBV20-1 - few CSASTANHNEQFF TGCAGTGCTAGCACAGCCAACCACAATGAGCAGTTCTTC
TRBJ2-5 TRBV12-3/TRBV12-4 - many CASSPRIGKETQYF TGTGCCAGCAGTCCCCGGATAGGGAAAGAGACCCAGTACTTC